The 14 T cell receptor beta chains below come from one sample, sequenced in a study of cytomegalovirus exposure and HLA in healthy donors. The primer mix had 60 Vbeta and 13 Jbeta primers. Assay used: immunoSEQ multiplex PCR; TCRdb lists only in-frame clones, some missing. The repertoire consists of about 130,000 clones, with around four fifths occurring once and the leading ten covering over 2%. The sequenced sample consisted of PBMCs. These receptors came from a woman in her thirties or forties in good health and CMV-seropositive.

J is TRBJ1-1 and V is TRBV4-2, with TRBD1 matching 9 bases. V gave up 3 bases and J gave up 1 base; unmatched junction bases: 3. CDR1 LGHNA and CDR2 YNFKEQ come from the germline V gene. This CDR3 contains 15 residues. The CDR3: CASSQTQGANTEAFF. The CDR3 DNA reads as TGTGCCAGCAGCCAGACACAGGGGGCGAACACTGAAGCTTTCTTT.

This clone was picked up a small number of times. The chain couples TRBV6-6 to TRBJ1-1; 9 bases agree with TRBD1. CDR1 and CDR2 from the germline V gene are MNHNY and SVGAGI (reference sequence). V trimming: 6 bases; J trimming: 1 base; junction bases outside the gene matches: 3. This CDR3 is built from 14 residues. DNA for the CDR3: TGTGCCAGCAGGGGGACAGGGCCGAACACTGAAGCTTTCTTT. It specifies CASRGTGPNTEAFF.

The chain carries TRBV11-3 and TRBJ1-2; D might be TRBD1 (6 bases). The CDR3 loop spans 16 amino acids. The V end lost 0 bases, the J end lost 4 bases, and 15 bases lay between the germline ends. Germline CDR1 SGHNT, CDR2 YENEEA. DNA for the CDR3: TGTGCCAGCAGCTTAGAAGTACTTGGACAGACCTATGGCTACACCTTC. It yields the protein CASSLEVLGQTYGYTF.

Points on this clone: Different DNA sequences within this sample yield the same CDR3. V gene TRBV5-4 combines with J gene TRBJ2-4, with a possible D match to TRBD2 (7 bases). The V and J ends lost 5 bases and 4 bases respectively, with 13 bases between them. The germline CDR1 and CDR2 sequences are SGHNT and YYREEE (reference sequence). The CDR3 loop spans 14 amino acids. CDR3 protein: CASSPGGSKNIQYF. The CDR3 coding sequence is TGTGCCAGCAGTCCGGGGGGCTCTAAAAACATTCAGTACTTC.

The genes are TRBV7-8 and TRBJ1-1; tentative D call: TRBD1 (5 bases). The CDR3 loop spans 13 amino acids. Trimming stripped 5 bases from V and 7 bases from J, with 14 bases between. Germline CDR1 SGHVS, CDR2 FQNEAQ. CDR3 DNA: TGTGCCAGCAGCCTCGGACACGGGTGTGAAGCTTTCTTT. It is translated as CASSLGHGCEAFF.

J is TRBJ1-1 and V is TRBV13, with unresolved D. V was clipped by 4 bases and J by 6 bases, with 12 bases between them. This CDR3 region has 13 residues. Germline-derived CDR1 and CDR2 are PRHDT and FYEKMQ (reference sequence). CDR3 region: CASSSIDGSEAFF. In DNA, the CDR3 is TGTGCCAGCAGCTCAATCGACGGGTCTGAAGCTTTCTTT.

The chain is built from TRBV11-1 and TRBJ2-1; maybe TRBD2 (6 bases). In germline, CDR1 is SGHAT, CDR2 FQDESV (reference sequence). This CDR3 region has 17 residues. Trimming stripped 6 bases from V and 0 bases from J, with 18 bases between. The CDR3: CASSPAIGDFSYNEQFF. In DNA form, the CDR3 reads TGTGCCAGCAGTCCCGCGATCGGGGACTTCTCCTACAATGAGCAGTTCTTC.

This chain joins TRBV28 and TRBJ2-7; 7 bases are a match to TRBD1. With V trimmed by 7 bases and J by 0 bases, 12 bases remained unmatched. CDR3 length equals 16 residues. CDR1 and CDR2 from the germline V gene are MDHEN and SYDVKM. The CDR3 loop is CASTPVGDSFSYEQYF. CDR3 nucleotide sequence: TGTGCCAGCACCCCAGTGGGGGACAGCTTCTCCTACGAGCAGTACTTC.

The CDR3 sequence: CASSVGTDGDTQYF. DNA for the CDR3: TGTGCCAGCAGCGTAGGGACAGACGGGGATACGCAGTATTTT. The chain is built from TRBV7-3 and TRBJ2-3, with 7 bases that match TRBD1. V was clipped by 5 bases and J by 6 bases; unmatched bases: 8. Germline CDR1 SGHTA, CDR2 FQGTGA. The CDR3 length is 14 residues.

This chain links TRBV4-2 with TRBJ2-1, with D hard to call. The CDR3 loop spans 14 amino acids. Per the germline V gene, CDR1 is LGHNA and CDR2 is YNFKEQ. V was trimmed by 0 bases and J by 7 bases, leaving 10 bases between them. Here the CDR3 reads CASSQDGSQNEQFF. The CDR3, as DNA: TGTGCCAGCAGCCAAGACGGCTCACAGAATGAGCAGTTCTTC.

J is TRBJ1-6 and V is TRBV4-1; a weak D match, TRBD1 (6 bases). The V end lost 3 bases, the J end lost 5 bases, and 8 bases lay between the germline ends. The length of the CDR3 is 14 residues. Germline V gene sequence: CDR1 MGHRA, CDR2 YSYEKL. This CDR3 is CASSQTGDNSPLHF. CDR3 bases: TGCGCCAGCAGCCAGACAGGAGATAATTCACCCCTCCACTTT.

The rearrangement links TRBV4-1 to TRBJ1-2; the D gene is possibly TRBD1 (6 bases). Between the trimmed V and J ends, which lost 0 bases and 0 bases, there was a span of 26 bases. The CDR3 is made up of 21 amino acids. Germline loops: CDR1 MGHRA, CDR2 YSYEKL. CDR3 DNA: TGCGCCAGCAGCCAAGATCGAGATGGGGGCAGGAGCTTTTACACTAACTATGGCTACACCTTC. Its protein product is CASSQDRDGGRSFYTNYGYTF.

The V gene is TRBV25-1, the J gene TRBJ2-1, with TRBD2 matching 10 bases. Per the germline V gene, CDR1 is MGHDK and CDR2 is SYGVNS. The junction had 5 bases not matched to a gene; V was cut back by 2 bases and J by 4 bases. The CDR3 extends over 16 amino acids. CDR3 DNA: TGTGCCAGCAGTGAAAGCGGGAGGGAATATTACAATGAGCAGTTCTTC. Residues: CASSESGREYYNEQFF.

CDR3 sequence reads: CASTTTRRRGGDYGYTF. The CDR3 nucleotides are TGTGCCAGCACCACCACCCGTCGGCGGGGTGGCGACTATGGCTACACCTTC. This rearrangement joins TRBV11-2 to TRBJ1-2; D is undetermined. V was trimmed by 7 bases and J by 3 bases, leaving 24 bases between them. The V gene's germline CDR1 is SGHAT and CDR2 FQNNGV. The CDR3 totals 17 residues.